This TCR beta chain was captured by sequencing in a study of blood T cells in healthy people across ages. As concerns this clonotype: Its target is not known.

Through a sample-barcoded 5' primer and a J-beta primer mix, a second PCR was run for roughly 6 to 11 cycles. Each cDNA molecule was tagged by a template-switch adaptor with 12 random nucleotides. MiXCR, applied by TCRdb to the 5' RACE reads, yields one record per CDR3 protein. Found here are hundreds of thousands of distinct CDR3 sequences, about 28% of them singletons; the top ten hold 15% to 17%. General observations from the study: Greater diversity and more naive CD4+ cells were seen in long-lived donors than in aged donors. The recorded TCR beta diversity per million T cells decreased in a roughly linear manner with age. Diversity of TCR beta correlated strongly with naive T cell percentage.

Germline CDR1 reads MNHNS; CDR2 reads SASEGT. The CDR3 has 14 amino acids. V lost 3 bases, J lost 11 bases, and 11 bases stayed unmatched. This receptor was taken from a woman aged 80 or over in good health. The V and J genes are TRBV6-1 and TRBJ2-5, with 8 nucleotides matching TRBD2. Sequencing input: blood. The chain's CDR3 is CASSESGGQGEQYF. CDR3 sequence (DNA): TGTGCCAGCAGTGAGTCGGGGGGGCAGGGTGAGCAGTACTTC.